This T cell receptor beta chain emerged from a study of T cell responses to AZD1222 COVID-19 vaccine. Study outcomes and limitations: Sampling captured repertoires only after the peak T cell response. Clonal diversity was possibly underestimated, and white British individuals and females predominated among donors.

To note about this clone: Antigen: not known.

Produced via immunoSEQ multiplex PCR; TCRdb's table is partial and in-frame only. The data show about 130,000 clones, with 85% to 95% seen just once and about 9.1% held by the top ten. This CDR3 has 16 amino acids. The J segment lost 1 base and the V segment lost 3 bases, leaving 6 bases of the junction unmatched. Per germline, CDR1 KGHSH and CDR2 LQKENI. The clonotype comes from an adult in good health. The chain uses TRBV18 and TRBJ2-5, with 9 bases lining up with TRBD2. Sample: peripheral blood, taken on day 0 of AZD1222 vaccination. As DNA, the CDR3 is TGTGCCAGCTCACCGCGCGGGGGGGGCGGCCAAGAGACCCAGTACTTC. The encoded protein is CASSPRGGGGQETQYF.